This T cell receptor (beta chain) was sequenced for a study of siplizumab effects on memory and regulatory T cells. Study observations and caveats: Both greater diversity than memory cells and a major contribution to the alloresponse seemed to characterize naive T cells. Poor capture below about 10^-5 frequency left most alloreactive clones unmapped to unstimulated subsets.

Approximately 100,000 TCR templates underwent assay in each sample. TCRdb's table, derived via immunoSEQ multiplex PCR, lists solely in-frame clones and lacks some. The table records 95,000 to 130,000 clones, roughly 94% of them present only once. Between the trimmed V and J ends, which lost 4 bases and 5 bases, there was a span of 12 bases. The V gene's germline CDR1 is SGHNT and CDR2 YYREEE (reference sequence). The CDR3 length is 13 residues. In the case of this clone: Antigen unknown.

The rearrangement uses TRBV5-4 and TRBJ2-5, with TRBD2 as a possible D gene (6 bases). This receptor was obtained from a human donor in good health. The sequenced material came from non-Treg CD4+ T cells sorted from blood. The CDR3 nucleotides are TGTGCCAGCAGCCTCGGACTATTGGAGACCCAGTACTTC. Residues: CASSLGLLETQYF.